The source of this T cell receptor (beta chain) is a study of response to subunit inactivated influenza vaccine. Study outcomes and limitations: Researchers suggested that each seasonal influenza vaccination recruits few new T cells.

Germline CDR1 reads SGHTA; CDR2 reads FQGNSA. The CDR3 extends over 13 amino acids. Trimming removed 0 bases from V and 2 bases from J, with 5 bases in between. TCRdb used MiXCR to reprocess the RT-PCR reads, holding one entry per CDR3 protein. Of around 490,000 distinct CDR3 sequences in the sample, 6.5% to 8% are singletons; the top ten hold 13%. There are many counts of this clonotype. What it binds is not known. The sample was PBMCs from blood, taken roughly 24 months after vaccination. The chain links TRBV7-2 to TRBJ2-7; D unresolved. This clonotype originated in a man aged 45-69 years who received an inactivated influenza vaccine. In DNA form, the CDR3 reads TGTGCCAGCAGCTTAGCACAGACCTACGAGCAGTACTTC. It yields the protein CASSLAQTYEQYF.